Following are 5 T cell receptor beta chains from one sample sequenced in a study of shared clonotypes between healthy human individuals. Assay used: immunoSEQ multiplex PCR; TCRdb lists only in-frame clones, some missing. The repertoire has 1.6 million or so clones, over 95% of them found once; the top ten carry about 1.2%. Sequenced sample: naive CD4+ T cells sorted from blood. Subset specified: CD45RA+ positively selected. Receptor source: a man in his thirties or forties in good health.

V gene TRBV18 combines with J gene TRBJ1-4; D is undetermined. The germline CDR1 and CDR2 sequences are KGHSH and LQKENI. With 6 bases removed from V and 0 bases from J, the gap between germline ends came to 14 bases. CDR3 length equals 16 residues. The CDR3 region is CASSPRALTTNEKLFF. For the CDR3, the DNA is TGTGCCAGCTCTCCCCGGGCCCTGACAACTAATGAAAAACTGTTTTTT. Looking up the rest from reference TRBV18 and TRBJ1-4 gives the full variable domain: NAGVMQNPRHLVRRRGQEARLRCSPMKGHSHVYWYRQLPEEGLKFMVYLQKENIIDESGMPKERFSAEFPKEGPSILRIQQVVRGDSAAYFCASSPRALTTNEKLFFGSGTQLSVL.

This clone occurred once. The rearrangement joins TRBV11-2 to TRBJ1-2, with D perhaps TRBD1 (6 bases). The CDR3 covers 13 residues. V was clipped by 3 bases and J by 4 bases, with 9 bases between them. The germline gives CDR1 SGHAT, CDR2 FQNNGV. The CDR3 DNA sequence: TGTGCCAGCAGCTTCGGACAGCTCTATGGCTACACCTTC. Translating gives CASSFGQLYGYTF.

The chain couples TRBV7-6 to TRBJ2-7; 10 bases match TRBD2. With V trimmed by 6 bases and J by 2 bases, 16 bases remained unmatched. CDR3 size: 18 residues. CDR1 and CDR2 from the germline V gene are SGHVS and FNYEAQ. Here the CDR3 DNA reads TGTGCCAGCAGTCCGAAAACGGGGCTAGCGGGAGCAGCCTACGAGCAGTACTTC. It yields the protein CASSPKTGLAGAAYEQYF.

In nucleotides, the CDR3 is TGTGCCAGCAGTGGCCTGCCTGACAGGGTATCCTATGGCTACACCTTC. Protein sequence: CASSGLPDRVSYGYTF. V is TRBV6-4 and J is TRBJ1-2; the match to TRBD1 covers 7 bases. CDR3 length: 16 amino acids. The V and J ends lost 4 bases and 4 bases, in that order; junction bases with no gene match: 12. Germline V CDR1 and CDR2: MRHNA, SNTAGT.

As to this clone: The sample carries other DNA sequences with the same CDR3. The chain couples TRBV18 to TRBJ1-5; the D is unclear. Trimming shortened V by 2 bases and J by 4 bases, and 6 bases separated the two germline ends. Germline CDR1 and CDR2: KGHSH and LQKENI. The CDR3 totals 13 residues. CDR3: CASSPIGNQPQHF. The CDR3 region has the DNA TGTGCCAGCTCACCAATTGGTAATCAGCCCCAGCATTTT.